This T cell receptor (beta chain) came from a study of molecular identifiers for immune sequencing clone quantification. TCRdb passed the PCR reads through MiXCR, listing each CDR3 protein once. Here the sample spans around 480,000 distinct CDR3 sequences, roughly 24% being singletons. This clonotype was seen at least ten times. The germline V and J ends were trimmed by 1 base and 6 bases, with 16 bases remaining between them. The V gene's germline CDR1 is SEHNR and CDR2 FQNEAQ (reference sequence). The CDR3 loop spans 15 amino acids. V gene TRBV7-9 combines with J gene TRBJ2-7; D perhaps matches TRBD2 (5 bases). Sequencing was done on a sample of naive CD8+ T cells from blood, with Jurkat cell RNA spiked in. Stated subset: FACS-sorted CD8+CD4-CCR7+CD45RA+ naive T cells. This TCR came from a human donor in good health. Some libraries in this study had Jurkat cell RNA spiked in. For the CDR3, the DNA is TGTGCCAGCAGCTTAGTGAATGTGCCGGCGGGCGAGCAGTACTTC. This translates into CASSLVNVPAGEQYF.